This T cell receptor (beta chain) is drawn from a study of blood T cell repertoires in COVID-19. The CDR3 spans 14 residues. The germline V gene has CDR1 MNHEY and CDR2 SVGAGI. Trimming took 7 bases from V and 1 from J, leaving 11 bases between them. Measured with immunoSEQ multiplex PCR; TCRdb has only the in-frame clones, and not every one. Seen here are roughly 240,000 clones, 65% to 90% observed once, and the top ten hold approximately 8.6%. The sample taken for sequencing was PBMCs or T cells enriched from blood (not recorded which). The TCR sequence derives from a woman between 50 and 59 years old with acute COVID-19. The rearrangement uses TRBV6-5 and TRBJ1-3; D may be TRBD1 (5 bases). For the CDR3, the DNA is TGTGCCAGCATACCGACAGTGTCTGGAAACACCATATATTTT. Translation gives CASIPTVSGNTIYF.